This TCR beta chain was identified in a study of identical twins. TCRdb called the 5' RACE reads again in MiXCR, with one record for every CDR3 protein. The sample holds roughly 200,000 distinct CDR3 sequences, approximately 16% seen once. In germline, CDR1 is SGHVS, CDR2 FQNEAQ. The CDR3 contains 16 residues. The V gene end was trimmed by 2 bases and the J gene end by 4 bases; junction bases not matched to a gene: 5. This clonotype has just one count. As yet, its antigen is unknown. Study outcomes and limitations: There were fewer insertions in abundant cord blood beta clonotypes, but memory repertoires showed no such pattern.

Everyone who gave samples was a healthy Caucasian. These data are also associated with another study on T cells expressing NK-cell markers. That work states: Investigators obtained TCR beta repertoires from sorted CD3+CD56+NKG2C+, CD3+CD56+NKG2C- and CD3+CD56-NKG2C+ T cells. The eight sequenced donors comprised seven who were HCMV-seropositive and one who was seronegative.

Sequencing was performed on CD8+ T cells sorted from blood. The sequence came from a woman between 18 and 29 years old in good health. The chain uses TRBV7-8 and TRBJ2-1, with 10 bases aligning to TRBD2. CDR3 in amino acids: CASSLKFSGGYNEQFF. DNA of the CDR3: TGTGCCAGCAGCTTAAAATTTAGCGGGGGGTACAATGAGCAGTTCTTC.